The T cell receptor beta chain under discussion was sequenced for a study of T cell responses to AZD1222 COVID-19 vaccine. Study outcomes and limitations: Baseline seropositivity characterized only a handful of AZD1222 recipients. A mostly white British donor set with more females was recruited, and clonal diversity was possibly underestimated.

For this clone: As yet, its antigen is unknown.

This table comes from immunoSEQ multiplex PCR, and its TCRdb copy is limited to in-frame clones, with some not included. The sample yields approximately 110,000 clones, 90% to 95% seen once. This CDR3 comprises 16 residues. V was pared by 1 base and J by 0 bases, with 10 bases between. CDR1 and CDR2 from the germline V gene are SGHVS and FQNEAQ. The genes are TRBV7-8 and TRBJ1-3; D unresolved. The material sequenced was peripheral blood, taken on day 0 of AZD1222 vaccination. The source of this sequence is an adult in good health. The CDR3 here is CASSLGRRRSGNTIYF. CDR3 coding DNA: TGTGCCAGCAGCTTAGGCCGAAGGCGCTCTGGAAACACCATATATTTT.